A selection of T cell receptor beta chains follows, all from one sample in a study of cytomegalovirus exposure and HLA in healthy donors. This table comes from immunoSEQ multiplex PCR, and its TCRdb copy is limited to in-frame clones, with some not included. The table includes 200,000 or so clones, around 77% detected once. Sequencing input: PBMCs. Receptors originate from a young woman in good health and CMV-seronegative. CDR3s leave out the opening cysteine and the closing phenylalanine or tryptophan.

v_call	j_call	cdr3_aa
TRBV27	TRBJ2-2	ASSKPGLELF
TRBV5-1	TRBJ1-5	ASSIQGNQPQH
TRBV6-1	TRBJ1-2	ASSEFKGQLGYGYT
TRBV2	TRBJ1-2	ASSDRDYGYP
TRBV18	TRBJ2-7	ASSLQGEAYEQY
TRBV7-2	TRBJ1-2	ASSQYGQPRGYT
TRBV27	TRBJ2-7	ASSPHISGDGGGEQY
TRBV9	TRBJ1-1	ASSAGGNTEAF
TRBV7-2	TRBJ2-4	ASSLVAGIAKNIQY
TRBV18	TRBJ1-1	ASSPQGATEAF
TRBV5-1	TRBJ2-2	ASSFGLAATGELF
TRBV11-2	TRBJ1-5	ASSVGTSYNQPQH
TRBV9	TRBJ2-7	ASSVDLGPQEQY
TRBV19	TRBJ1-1	ASSMFPVMNTEAF
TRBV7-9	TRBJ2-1	ASSLTKDSLGLEQF
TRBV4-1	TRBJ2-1	ASSLWAGSYNEQF
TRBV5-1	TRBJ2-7	ASRRDRDYEQY
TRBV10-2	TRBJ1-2	ASSEVRTGEGYT
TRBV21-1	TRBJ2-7	ASSKVISGRKLLYEQY
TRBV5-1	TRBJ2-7	ASSLAARQGYEQY
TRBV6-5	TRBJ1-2	ASSYTGAYGYT
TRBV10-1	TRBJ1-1	ASSESDRNTEAF
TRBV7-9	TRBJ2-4	ASSSVGTGRIGDKNIQY
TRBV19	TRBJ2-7	ASKDGQGRNSYEQY
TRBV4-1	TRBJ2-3	ASSQESTSGGNGDTQY
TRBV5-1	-	ASSPLAGDSYEQY
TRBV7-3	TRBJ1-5	ASSLRGGQPQH
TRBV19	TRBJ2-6	ASSTLGHRYSGANVLT
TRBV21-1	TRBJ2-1	ASSKAVKRERNNEQF
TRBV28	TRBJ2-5	ASSFDRVETQY
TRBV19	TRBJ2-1	ASSPKVAGGIVHEQF
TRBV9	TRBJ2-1	ASSVTGTSSWNEQF
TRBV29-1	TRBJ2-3	SVDGAQGVADTQY
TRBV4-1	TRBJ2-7	ASSQVRGPYEQY
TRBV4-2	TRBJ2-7	ASISAGGPYYEQY
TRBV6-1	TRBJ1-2	ASSPTGVHYGYT
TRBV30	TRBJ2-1	AWIRDTFDEQF
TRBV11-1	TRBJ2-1	ASSLTRLGAYNEQF
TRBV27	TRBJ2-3	ASSLRGGREDTQY
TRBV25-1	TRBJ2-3	ASSDLIGGGADTDTQY
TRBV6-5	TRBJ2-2	ASSYNFEGGELF
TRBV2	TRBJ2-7	ASSIRDRGTEQY
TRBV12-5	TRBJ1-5	ASGWTGDQPQH
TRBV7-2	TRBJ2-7	ASTRTAGEQY
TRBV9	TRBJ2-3	ASSADLLTDTQY
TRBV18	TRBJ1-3	ASSPGDFNTGNTIY
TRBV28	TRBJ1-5	ASSFHTGGGIQPQH
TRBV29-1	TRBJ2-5	SVGAGETQY
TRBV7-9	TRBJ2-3	ASSLAMRGGTDTQY
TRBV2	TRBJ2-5	ASSVNPGGQETQY
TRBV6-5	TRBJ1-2	ASSYDINYGYT
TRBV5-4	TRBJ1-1	ASSLASQVANTEAF
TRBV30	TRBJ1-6	AWRLTGNNSPLH
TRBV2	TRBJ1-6	ATQGELNSPLH